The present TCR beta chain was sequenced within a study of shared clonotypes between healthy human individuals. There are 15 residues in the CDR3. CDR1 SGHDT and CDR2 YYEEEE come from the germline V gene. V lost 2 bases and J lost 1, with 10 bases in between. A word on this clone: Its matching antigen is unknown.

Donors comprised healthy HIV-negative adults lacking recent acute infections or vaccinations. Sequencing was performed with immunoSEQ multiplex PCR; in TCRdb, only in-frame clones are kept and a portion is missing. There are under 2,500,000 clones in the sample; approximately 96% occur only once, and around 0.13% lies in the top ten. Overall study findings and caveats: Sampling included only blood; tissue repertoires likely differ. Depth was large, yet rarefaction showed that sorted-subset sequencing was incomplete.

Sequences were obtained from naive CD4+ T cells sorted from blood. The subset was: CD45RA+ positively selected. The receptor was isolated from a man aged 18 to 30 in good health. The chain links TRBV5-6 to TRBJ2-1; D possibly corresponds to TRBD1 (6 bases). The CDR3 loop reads CASSFWGRSYNEQFF. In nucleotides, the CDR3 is TGTGCCAGCAGCTTCTGGGGGCGATCCTACAATGAGCAGTTCTTC.